This paragraph reports one T cell receptor beta chain. Assay: immunoSEQ multiplex PCR; the TCRdb copy retains only in-frame clones and omits some. Among about 200,000 clones listed, 82% were seen once. The sample comes from a study of blood T cell repertoires in COVID-19. Participants reported their clinical history, and cohort assignment relied on those reports. The CDR3 has 15 residues. V was trimmed by 0 bases and J by 4 bases, leaving 11 bases between them. The germline V gene has CDR1 LGHNA and CDR2 YSLEER. J is TRBJ2-3 and V is TRBV4-3, with a possible D match to TRBD2 (5 bases). This sequence originates from a woman aged 60-70 years with acute COVID-19. Source material: PBMCs or T cells enriched from blood (not recorded which). The CDR3 region is CASSQERRRPDTQYF. In DNA, the CDR3 is TGCGCCAGCAGCCAAGAGAGGAGGAGACCAGATACGCAGTATTTT.